A selection of T cell receptor beta chains follows, all from one sample in a study of tissue T cells after allogeneic stem cell transplantation. Using immunoSEQ multiplex PCR, the repertoire was profiled, and TCRdb retains in-frame clones only, with some absent. The data show about 26,000 clones, about 89% seen once. Sequenced material: blood, taken before transplantation. The receptor source for this set is a male donor at least 60 years old who later had graft-versus-host disease after an allogeneic stem cell transplant. Both conserved end residues are part of each CDR3. D genes are given only for firm matches. For some rows the clone size is stated as once, few or many, or as a class when expanded; others skip it.

>TRBJ1-2|TRBV4-3|-|-
CASSQDIRGSGYTF
TGCGCCAGCAGCCAAGATATAAGGGGTAGTGGCTACACCTTC
>TRBJ2-3|TRBV11-2|-|-
CASSPRPQGQSDTQYF
TGTGCCAGCAGCCCGAGGCCCCAGGGCCAATCAGATACGCAGTATTTT
>TRBJ1-1|TRBV6-5|-|-
CASRGAADTEAFF
TGTGCCAGCAGGGGCGCCGCGGACACTGAAGCTTTCTTT
>TRBJ1-4|TRBV30|-|-
CAWSVGQPGEKLFF
TGTGCCTGGAGTGTAGGACAGCCGGGTGAAAAACTGTTTTTT
>TRBJ2-5|TRBV7-8|-|-
CASSPQGVTGETQYF
TGTGCCAGCAGCCCGCAAGGGGTCACGGGAGAGACCCAGTACTTC
>TRBJ2-5|TRBV18|TRBD1|-
CASWGQAQETQYF
TGTGCCAGCTGGGGACAGGCACAAGAGACCCAGTACTTC
>TRBJ2-1|TRBV9|-|once
CASSVTGTPSGNEQFF
TGTGCCAGCAGTGTAACCGGGACACCATCGGGGAATGAGCAGTTCTTC
>TRBJ2-2|TRBV30|-|-
CAWTTGPGELFF
TGTGCCTGGACCACAGGCCCCGGGGAGCTGTTTTTT
>TRBJ2-7|TRBV5-4|TRBD1|-
CASSLGGQSSYEQYF
TGTGCCAGCAGCTTGGGGGGACAGAGCTCCTACGAGCAGTACTTC
>TRBJ2-1|TRBV7-2|-|once
CLASADAVSYNEQFF
TGTCTGGCTAGCGCCGACGCCGTCTCCTACAATGAGCAGTTCTTC
>TRBJ2-7|TRBV5-8|-|-
CASSLGGDPTYEQYF
TGTGCCAGCAGCTTGGGCGGGGACCCGACCTACGAGCAGTACTTC
>TRBJ1-3|TRBV18|TRBD1|-
CASSPVTGEDTIYF
TGTGCCAGCTCACCCGTTACAGGGGAAGACACCATATATTTT
>TRBJ1-3|TRBV13|-|-
CASSLPGAGNTIYF
TGTGCCAGCAGCTTACCTGGGGCTGGAAACACCATATATTTT
>TRBJ1-6|TRBV5-1|TRBD1|once
CASSFRDSGNPLHF
TGCGCCAGCAGCTTCAGGGACAGTGGGAATCCCCTCCACTTT
>TRBJ1-2|TRBV6-4|-|-
CASSDSIQRPYGYTF
TGTGCCAGCAGTGACTCGATCCAGAGACCCTATGGCTACACCTTC
>TRBJ1-1|TRBV2|-|-
CASVLEQNTEAFF
TGTGCCAGTGTTCTGGAGCAGAACACTGAAGCTTTCTTT
>TRBJ1-4|TRBV7-3|-|-
CASSPGPSTNEKLFF
TGTGCCAGCAGCCCGGGACCGTCTACTAATGAAAAACTGTTTTTT
>TRBJ1-5|TRBV5-1|TRBD1|-
CASSEGASNQPQHF
TGCGCCAGCAGCGAGGGGGCAAGCAATCAGCCCCAGCATTTT
>TRBJ2-1|TRBV4-1|-|-
CASSQTSDSYNEQFF
TGCGCCAGCAGCCAAACCTCGGACAGCTACAATGAGCAGTTCTTC
>TRBJ1-1|TRBV6-1|-|-
CASSETATNTEAFF
TGTGCCAGCAGTGAGACCGCCACTAACACTGAAGCTTTCTTT
>TRBJ2-3|TRBV5-4|TRBD2|-
CASSPEWREVLYTDTQYF
TGTGCCAGCAGCCCCGAATGGCGGGAGGTCCTCTACACAGATACGCAGTATTTT
>TRBJ1-2|TRBV3-1/TRBV3-2|-|-
CASSQALYGYTF
TGTGCCAGCAGCCAAGCTCTCTATGGCTACACCTTC
>TRBJ1-5|TRBV30|-|-
CAWSVVAANQPQHF
TGTGCCTGGAGTGTTGTGGCGGCCAATCAGCCCCAGCATTTT
>TRBJ1-2|TRBV20-1|-|-
CSASFGYTF
TGCAGTGCTAGCTTTGGCTACACCTTC
>TRBJ1-5|TRBV6-5|TRBD1|-
CASRGQGASQPQHF
TGTGCCAGCAGGGGACAGGGGGCCAGTCAGCCCCAGCATTTT
>TRBJ2-5|TRBV9|TRBD2|-
CASSSETSGEETQYF
TGTGCCAGCAGCTCCGAGACTAGCGGAGAAGAGACCCAGTACTTC
>TRBJ2-1|TRBV5-4|TRBD2|once
CASSDGLAGGPQFF
TGTGCCAGCAGCGACGGACTAGCGGGGGGGCCTCAGTTCTTC
>TRBJ1-5|TRBV7-2|-|-
CASSSQSGSNQPQHF
TGTGCCAGCAGCTCCCAGTCGGGAAGCAATCAGCCCCAGCATTTT
>TRBJ2-3|TRBV5-4|TRBD1|-
CASSMNRGQDTQYF
TGTGCCAGCAGCATGAACAGGGGGCAAGATACGCAGTATTTT